Shown below are 18 T cell receptor beta chains from a single sample sequenced in a study of cytotoxic CD8 clonotypes in ibrutinib-treated CLL. TCRdb keeps only in-frame clones here, not all; method: immunoSEQ multiplex PCR. The sample comprises about 200,000 clones, about three quarters of which are singletons, and about 6.4% rests with the top ten. Sequencing used PBMCs, obtained after 12 months of ibrutinib treatment. All receptors come from a human donor with chronic lymphocytic leukemia.

The gene calls are TRBV7-2 and TRBJ2-7; tentative D call: TRBD1 (6 bases). Germline loops: CDR1 SGHTA, CDR2 FQGNSA. Trimming took off 4 bases at V and 6 bases at J, with 13 bases between the two ends. The CDR3 consists of 13 residues. In DNA, the CDR3 is TGTGCCAGCAGCTCACTCCTAGGGGGCGAGCAGTACTTC. Its translation is CASSSLLGGEQYF.

In its sample, this clone was seen a few times. The chain uses TRBV7-2 and TRBJ2-3; 9 bases are shared with TRBD1. The CDR3 is 13 amino acids. In germline, CDR1 is SGHTA, CDR2 FQGNSA. The V and J ends lost 6 bases and 5 bases, in that order; junction bases with no gene match: 3. DNA of the CDR3: TGTGCCAGCAGACGGACAGGGGTAGATACGCAGTATTTT. This sequence encodes CASRRTGVDTQYF.

V and J are TRBV5-1 and TRBJ2-6, with D possibly being TRBD2 (6 bases). This CDR3 spans 16 amino acids. The V gene's germline CDR1 is SGHRS and CDR2 YFSETQ. V gave up 0 bases and J gave up 2 bases, with 9 bases separating them. CDR3 nucleotides: TGCGCCAGCAGCTTGGCCTCGGGGGCTGGGGCCAACGTCCTGACTTTC. Translating it yields CASSLASGAGANVLTF.

The chain couples TRBV29-1 to TRBJ1-4, with TRBD1 as a possible D gene (5 bases). Germline CDR1 SQVTM, CDR2 ANQGSEA. The CDR3 contains 13 residues. V was shortened by 7 bases and J by 9 bases, with 18 bases between the two germline ends. The DNA of the CDR3 is TGCAGCGCGCCGGACCCGGAGGGACAAAAACTGTTTTTT. Protein sequence: CSAPDPEGQKLFF. The entire variable domain, with the rest obtained from reference TRBV29-1 and TRBJ1-4, is as follows: SAVISQKPSRDICQRGTSLTIQCQVDSQVTMMFWYRQQPGQSLTLIATANQGSEATYESGFVIDKFPISRPNLTFSTLTVSNMSPEDSSIYLCSAPDPEGQKLFFGSGTQLSVL.

The V call is TRBV4-1, the J call TRBJ2-1; D remains ambiguous. Germline lookup yields CDR1 MGHRA and CDR2 YSYEKL. CDR3 size: 18 residues. With 3 bases removed from V and 0 bases from J, the gap between germline ends came to 18 bases. The CDR3 region has the DNA TGCGCCAGCAGCCAGGGAAATAGCTTTTATAGCTCCTACAATGAGCAGTTCTTC. Its protein product is CASSQGNSFYSSYNEQFF.

This clone was counted only a few times. V is TRBV4-1 and J is TRBJ1-1; 7 bases match TRBD1. The CDR3 has 14 residues. With V trimmed by 2 bases and J by 4 bases, 4 bases remained unmatched. CDR1 and CDR2 from the germline V gene are MGHRA and YSYEKL. CDR3 DNA sequence: TGCGCCAGCAGCCAAAAGACAGGGTTCACTGAAGCTTTCTTT. It encodes CASSQKTGFTEAFF.

The V call is TRBV19, the J call TRBJ1-5; no reliable D call. Germline values: CDR1 LNHDA, CDR2 SQIVND (reference sequence). Trimming removed 7 bases from V and 1 base from J, with 11 bases in between. The CDR3 sequence is 14 residues long. This chain's CDR3 is CASMPDLSNQPQHF. Here the CDR3 DNA reads TGTGCCAGTATGCCGGACTTGAGCAATCAGCCCCAGCATTTT. The complete variable domain, with remaining parts taken from reference TRBV19 and TRBJ1-5, reads DGGITQSPKYLFRKEGQNVTLSCEQNLNHDAMYWYRQDPGQGLRLIYYSQIVNDFQKGDIAEGYSVSREKKESFPLTVTSAQKNPTAFYLCASMPDLSNQPQHFGDGTRLSIL.

This clone was counted between two and nine times. The chain is built from TRBV5-1 and TRBJ2-7; D not resolved. V lost 4 bases to trimming and J lost 0 bases, with 11 bases between them. The CDR3 extends over 14 amino acids. CDR1 and CDR2 from the germline V gene are SGHRS and YFSETQ. The CDR3 loop reads CASSPNTVSYEQYF. The CDR3 bases are TGCGCCAGCAGCCCCAACACGGTCTCCTACGAGCAGTACTTC.

The chain uses TRBV10-3 and TRBJ2-7, with D possibly being TRBD2 (6 bases). The CDR3 totals 15 residues. CDR1 and CDR2 from the germline V gene are ENHRY and SYGVKD. Trimming pared 9 bases from V and 3 bases from J, leaving 21 bases between. The CDR3 region has the DNA TGTGCCATGGGTTCGGGAGTGAGGCGGGGCTACGAGCAGTACTTC. Its translation: CAMGSGVRRGYEQYF.

This clone was seen only once. The J gene is TRBJ2-6, the V gene TRBV6-5, with D perhaps assigned TRBD1 or TRBD2 (5 bases each). Trimming removed 8 bases at V and 0 bases at J, with 11 bases between. Germline V lookup: CDR1 MNHEY, CDR2 SVGAGI. This CDR3 comprises 15 residues. The DNA for the CDR3 is TGTGCCAGCCGGGACGGTAACTCTGGGGCCAACGTCCTGACTTTC. The encoded protein is CASRDGNSGANVLTF.

J is TRBJ1-4 and V is TRBV5-4; D call uncertain. The CDR3 is 13 amino acids. Deletions cut 0 bases from V and 5 bases from J, with 5 bases between. Germline V gene lookup returns CDR1 SGHNT and CDR2 YYREEE (reference sequence). CDR3 DNA sequence: TGTGCCAGCAGCTTGGTAGGGAATGAAAAACTGTTTTTT. Amino acid sequence: CASSLVGNEKLFF.

This chain uses TRBV5-1 with TRBJ1-2; a weak D match, TRBD1 (5 bases). From germline, CDR1 is SGHRS and CDR2 YFSETQ. CDR3 size: 14 residues. V was pared by 1 base and J by 8 bases, with 15 bases between. CDR3 in DNA: TGCGCCAGCAGCTTGAGCGGCAGGGCCCTCGGCTACACCTTC. Translated: CASSLSGRALGYTF.

This rearrangement joins TRBV6-4 to TRBJ1-5, with a possible D match to TRBD1 (5 bases). V dropped 4 bases and J dropped 4 bases, with 8 bases sitting between them. The CDR3 is 13 amino acids. The V gene's germline CDR1 is MRHNA and CDR2 SNTAGT. In DNA, the CDR3 is TGTGCCAGCAGTGGGGGCGGTAATCAGCCCCAGCATTTT. As protein: CASSGGGNQPQHF.

The chain recombines TRBV9 with TRBJ1-5, with D perhaps TRBD1 (6 bases). V lost 0 bases and J lost 6, with 10 bases in between. This CDR3 region has 14 residues. CDR1 and CDR2 (germline): SGDLS, YYNGEE. The CDR3 bases are TGTGCCAGCAGCGTAGTTAGGGGGGGTCAGCCCCAGCATTTT. Translating it yields CASSVVRGGQPQHF. The whole variable domain, remainder taken from reference TRBV9 and TRBJ1-5, is DSGVTQTPKHLITATGQRVTLRCSPRSGDLSVYWYQQSLDQGLQFLIQYYNGEERAKGNILERFSAQQFPDLHSELNLSSLELGDSALYFCASSVVRGGQPQHFGDGTRLSIL.

The CDR3 reads CACWDSSNYGYTF. The CDR3 region has the DNA TGTGCCTGCTGGGACAGTTCTAACTATGGCTACACCTTC. The genes are TRBV30 and TRBJ1-2; 7 positions agree with TRBD1. Germline V CDR1 and CDR2: GTSNPN, SVGIG (reference sequence). The CDR3 contains 13 residues. The ends lost 6 bases at V and 0 bases at J; junction bases unmatched: 4.

CDR3 in DNA: TGCGCCAGCAGCTTAACACCCGCCGGAGACTATGGCTACACCTTC. It encodes CASSLTPAGDYGYTF. The genes are TRBV5-1 and TRBJ1-2; D is undetermined. Germline V gene lookup returns CDR1 SGHRS and CDR2 YFSETQ. V was shortened by 2 bases and J by 3 bases, with 14 bases between the two germline ends. The CDR3 consists of 15 residues. Looking up the rest from reference TRBV5-1 and TRBJ1-2 gives the full variable domain: KAGVTQTPRYLIKTRGQQVTLSCSPISGHRSVSWYQQTPGQGLQFLFEYFSETQRNKGNFPGRFSGRQFSNSRSEMNVSTLELGDSALYLCASSLTPAGDYGYTFGSGTRLTVV.

The chain uses TRBV6-6 and TRBJ2-1; TRBD2 is a possible D gene (6 bases). The CDR3 is made up of 14 amino acids. V shed 0 bases and J shed 8 bases, with 11 bases lying between them. Looked up from germline, CDR1 is MNHNY and CDR2 is SVGAGI (reference sequence). The CDR3 protein is CASSYSSSADEQFF. The CDR3, as DNA: TGTGCCAGCAGTTACTCGTCTAGCGCTGATGAGCAGTTCTTC.

J is TRBJ1-2 and V is TRBV7-2; a weak D match, TRBD1 (5 bases). The V gene's germline CDR1 is SGHTA and CDR2 FQGNSA. The ends were cut back, 1 base at V and 7 bases at J, with 19 bases in the middle. The CDR3 totals 16 residues. The CDR3 DNA sequence: TGTGCCAGCAGCTTAGGAGGACCGGGGGTACTAGGTGGCTACACCTTC. This sequence encodes CASSLGGPGVLGGYTF.